This T cell receptor (beta chain) came from a study of blood T cell repertoires in COVID-19. Study as a whole: Samples of COVID-19 (acute and convalescent) were obtained from the United States, Italy and Spain.

Trimming took 5 bases from V and 0 from J, leaving 4 bases between them. Germline assignment: CDR1 MNHEY and CDR2 SMNVEV (reference sequence). This CDR3 region has 12 residues. Participant ages covered about 18 to 100 years across 24 US areas. Donors in Cohort 3 counted as recovered after two negative PCRs, clearance, or symptom resolution. As handled by the study authors: The authors estimated nucleated cell counts from reference gene primer amplification. Sequencing was performed with immunoSEQ multiplex PCR; in TCRdb, only in-frame clones are kept and a portion is missing. The DNA gave D and trimming, while V, J and clone size come from that table. The table includes 250,000 or so clones, roughly 86% detected once.

This clonotype was sampled from a young woman who had recovered from COVID-19. The rearrangement joins TRBV27 to TRBJ1-1; no reliable D call. Sample: PBMCs or T cells enriched from blood (not recorded which). CDR3 region: CASSSMNTEAFF. The CDR3 DNA reads as TGTGCCAGCAGTAGCATGAACACTGAAGCTTTCTTT.